Listed here are 10 T cell receptor beta chains from one sample, sequenced in a study of cytomegalovirus exposure and HLA in healthy donors. PCR involved 60 Vbeta and 13 Jbeta primers. The protocol was immunoSEQ multiplex PCR, while the TCRdb copy is restricted to in-frame clones and leaves out a portion. Of 150,000 to 200,000 clones listed, 65% to 90% are singletons. Sequences were obtained from PBMCs. The receptors were gathered from a woman aged 45-60 years in good health and CMV-seronegative.

CDR3 amino acids: CASSLGGLSAGGGEQYF. Written as DNA, the CDR3 is TGTGCCAGCAGTTTAGGAGGGCTTAGTGCGGGAGGAGGGGAGCAGTACTTC. The V gene is TRBV28, the J gene TRBJ2-7, with 8 bases that match TRBD2. Trimming cost V 2 bases and J 7 bases; bases outside gene matches: 16. The CDR3 covers 17 residues. Germline V gene sequence: CDR1 MDHEN, CDR2 SYDVKM.

This chain joins TRBV7-2 and TRBJ1-1; D not resolved. V gave up 1 base and J gave up 10 bases, with 10 bases separating them. This CDR3 comprises 12 residues. Germline V gene sequence: CDR1 SGHTA, CDR2 FQGNSA. The CDR3 reads CASSLVGVRAFF. The CDR3 DNA reads as TGTGCCAGCAGCTTAGTCGGGGTGCGAGCTTTCTTT.

The chain has TRBV7-9 and TRBJ2-7, with D hard to call. The CDR3 consists of 11 residues. V gave up 2 bases and J gave up 5 bases, with 4 bases separating them. CDR1 and CDR2 from the germline V gene are SEHNR and FQNEAQ (reference sequence). The CDR3 DNA reads as TGTGCCAGCAGCTTACGTCACGAGCAGTACTTC. Translation: CASSLRHEQYF.

V usage is TRBV9 and J usage is TRBJ1-1, with unresolved D. Germline CDR1 reads SGDLS; CDR2 reads YYNGEE. The CDR3 sequence is 14 residues long. Trimming removed 0 bases at V and 0 bases at J, with 6 bases between. Here the CDR3 reads CASSVVSMNTEAFF. The DNA for the CDR3 is TGTGCCAGCAGCGTAGTGAGTATGAACACTGAAGCTTTCTTT.

This sequence joins TRBV6-1 and TRBJ2-1, with TRBD2 matching 8 bases. Germline CDR1 is MNHNS and CDR2 is SASEGT. V shed 5 bases and J 8 bases; nucleotides not matched to a gene: 8. This CDR3 spans 14 amino acids. DNA for the CDR3: TGTGCCAGCAGTTCTACGGGAGGGGAGTATGAGCAGTTCTTC. It specifies CASSSTGGEYEQFF.

In DNA form, the CDR3 reads TGCAGTGCGGTGGGACTATATGGCTACACCTTC. This codes for CSAVGLYGYTF. The chain joins TRBV20-1 to TRBJ1-2; tentatively, D is TRBD1 (5 bases). The CDR3 runs to 11 residues. Trimming took 6 bases from V and 5 from J, leaving 10 bases between them. Germline values: CDR1 DFQATT, CDR2 SNEGSKA (reference sequence).

The chain uses TRBV9 and TRBJ2-7; tentatively, D is TRBD1 (7 bases). This CDR3 is 13 amino acids long. Germline values: CDR1 SGDLS, CDR2 YYNGEE. V was trimmed by 0 bases and J by 6 bases, leaving 10 bases between them. The CDR3: CASSVVQGGEQYF. For the CDR3, the DNA is TGTGCCAGCAGCGTAGTGCAGGGGGGCGAGCAGTACTTC.

CDR3 amino acids: CASSERPVADEQYF. The CDR3, as DNA: TGTGCCAGCAGTGAACGTCCGGTAGCCGACGAGCAGTACTTC. The V gene is TRBV6-1, the J gene TRBJ2-7; no reliable D call. This CDR3 region has 14 residues. V shed 2 bases and J shed 5 bases, with 13 bases lying between them. Germline-derived CDR1 and CDR2 are MNHNS and SASEGT.

The genes are TRBV30 and TRBJ1-2; a weak D match, TRBD1 (5 bases). Germline V CDR1 and CDR2: GTSNPN, SVGIG (reference sequence). Trimming left V 4 bases short and J 8 bases short, with 14 bases between. The CDR3 is 12 amino acids. The CDR3 nucleotides read TGTGCCTGGACCCTCGGGGGGTGGGGCTACACCTTC. This gives the protein CAWTLGGWGYTF.

The genes are TRBV30 and TRBJ2-1; 7 bases are a match to TRBD2. The V and J ends lost 4 bases and 9 bases, in that order; junction bases with no gene match: 6. The CDR3 runs 12 residues. Per the germline V gene, CDR1 is GTSNPN and CDR2 is SVGIG (reference sequence). The CDR3 protein is CAWKGLVSEQFF. The CDR3 DNA reads TGTGCCTGGAAAGGACTAGTTAGTGAGCAGTTCTTC.